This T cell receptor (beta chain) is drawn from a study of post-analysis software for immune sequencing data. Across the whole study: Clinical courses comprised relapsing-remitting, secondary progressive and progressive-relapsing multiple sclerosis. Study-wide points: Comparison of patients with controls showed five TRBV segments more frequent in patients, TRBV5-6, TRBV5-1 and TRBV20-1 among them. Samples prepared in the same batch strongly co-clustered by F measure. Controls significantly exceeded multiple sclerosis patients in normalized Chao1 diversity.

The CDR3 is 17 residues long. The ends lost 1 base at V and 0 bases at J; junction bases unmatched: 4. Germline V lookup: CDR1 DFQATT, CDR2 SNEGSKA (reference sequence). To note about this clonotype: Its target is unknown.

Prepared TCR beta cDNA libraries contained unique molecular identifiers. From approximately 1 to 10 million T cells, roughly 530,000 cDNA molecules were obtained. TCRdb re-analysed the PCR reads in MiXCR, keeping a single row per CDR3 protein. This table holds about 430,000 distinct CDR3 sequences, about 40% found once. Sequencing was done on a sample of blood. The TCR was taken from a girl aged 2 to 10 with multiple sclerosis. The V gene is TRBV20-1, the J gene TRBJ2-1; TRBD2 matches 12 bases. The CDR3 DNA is TGCAGTGCTAGAGTCCCGACTAGCGGGAGCTCCTACAATGAGCAGTTCTTC. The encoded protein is CSARVPTSGSSYNEQFF.